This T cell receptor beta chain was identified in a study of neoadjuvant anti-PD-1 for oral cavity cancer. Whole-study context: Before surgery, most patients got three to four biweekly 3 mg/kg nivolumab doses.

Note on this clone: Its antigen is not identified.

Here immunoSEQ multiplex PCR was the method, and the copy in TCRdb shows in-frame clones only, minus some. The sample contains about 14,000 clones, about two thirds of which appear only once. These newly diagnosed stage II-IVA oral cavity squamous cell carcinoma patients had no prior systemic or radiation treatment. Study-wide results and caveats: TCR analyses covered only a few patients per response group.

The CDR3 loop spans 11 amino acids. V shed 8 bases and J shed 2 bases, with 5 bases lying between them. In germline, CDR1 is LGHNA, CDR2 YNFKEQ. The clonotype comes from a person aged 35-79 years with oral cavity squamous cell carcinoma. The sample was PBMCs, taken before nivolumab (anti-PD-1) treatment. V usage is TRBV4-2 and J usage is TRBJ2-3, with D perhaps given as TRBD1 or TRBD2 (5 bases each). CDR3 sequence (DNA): TGTGCCAGCGGGACCACAGATACGCAGTATTTT. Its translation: CASGTTDTQYF.